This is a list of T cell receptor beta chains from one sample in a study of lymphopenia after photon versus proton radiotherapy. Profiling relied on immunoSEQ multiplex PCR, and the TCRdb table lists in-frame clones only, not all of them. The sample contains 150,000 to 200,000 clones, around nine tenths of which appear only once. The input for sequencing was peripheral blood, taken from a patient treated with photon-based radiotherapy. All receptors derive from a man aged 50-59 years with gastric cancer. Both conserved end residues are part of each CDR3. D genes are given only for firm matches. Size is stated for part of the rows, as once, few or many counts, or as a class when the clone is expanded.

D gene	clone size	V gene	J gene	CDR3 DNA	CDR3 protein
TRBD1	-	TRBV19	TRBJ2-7	TGTGCCAGCAGGGCGAGGGGGCGACTCTACGAGCAGTACTTC	CASRARGRLYEQYF
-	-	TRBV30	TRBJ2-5	TGTGCCTGGAACCCGGGGGGCTGGCAAGAGACCCAGTACTTC	CAWNPGGWQETQYF
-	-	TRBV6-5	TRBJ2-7	TGTGCCAGCAGCCCGGGGTCGTACGGCTACGAGCAGTACTTC	CASSPGSYGYEQYF
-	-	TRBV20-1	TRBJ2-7	TGCAGGATGGAGAGCTCCTACGAGCAGTACTTC	CRMESSYEQYF
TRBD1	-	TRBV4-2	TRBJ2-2	TGTGCCAGCAGCCAAGATGTGTTTCCGACAGGGGGCGGCGGGGAGCTGTTTTTT	CASSQDVFPTGGGGELFF
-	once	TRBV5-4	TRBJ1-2	TGTGCCAGCAGCTTTGGAACAGATTATGGCTACACCTTC	CASSFGTDYGYTF
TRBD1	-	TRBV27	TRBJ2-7	TGTGCCAGCAGTCCCGGACAGGGGGTCTACGAGCAGTACTTC	CASSPGQGVYEQYF
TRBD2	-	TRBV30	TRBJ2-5	TGTGCCTGGAGCACCACTAGCGGTCGGGGGGAGACCCAGTACTTC	CAWSTTSGRGETQYF
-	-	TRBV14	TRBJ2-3	TGTGCCAGCAGCCAAGAGGTAGGAGATACGCAGTATTTT	CASSQEVGDTQYF
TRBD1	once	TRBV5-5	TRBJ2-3	TGTGCCAGCAGCCCCGAGACAGGGTTCGGTGACACGCAGTATTTT	CASSPETGFGDTQYF
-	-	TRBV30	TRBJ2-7	TGTGCCTGGGCGGGAAACTCCTACGAGCAGTACTTC	CAWAGNSYEQYF
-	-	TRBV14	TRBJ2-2	TGTGCCAGCAGCGAAAGGGGTCTCAACACCGGGGAGCTGTTTTTT	CASSERGLNTGELFF
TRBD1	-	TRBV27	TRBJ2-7	TGTGCCAGCAGTTTGACCGGGGACAGGGGGCCCTACGAGCAGTACTTC	CASSLTGDRGPYEQYF
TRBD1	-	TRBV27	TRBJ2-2	TGTGCCAGCAGCCGGGACAGGGGAACCGGGGAGCTGTTTTTT	CASSRDRGTGELFF
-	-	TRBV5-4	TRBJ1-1	TGTGCCAGCAGCTTGTCCAGGGGCATGAACACTGAAGCTTTCTTT	CASSLSRGMNTEAFF
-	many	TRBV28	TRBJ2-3	TGTGCCAGCAGTTTGGGGGAGGCCAGCACCAATTTACCGGATACGCAGTATTTT	CASSLGEASTNLPDTQYF
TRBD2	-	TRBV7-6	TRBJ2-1	TGTGCCAGCAGCTTAGCCCCTAGCGGGAGGGATAATGAGCAGTTCTTC	CASSLAPSGRDNEQFF
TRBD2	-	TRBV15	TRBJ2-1	TGTGCCACCAGCAGAGACCCTAGCGGGAGCCACAATGAGCAGTTCTTC	CATSRDPSGSHNEQFF
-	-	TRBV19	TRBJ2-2	TGTGCCAGTAGTATACCCACTCCGACTAGTTTGAGCACCGGGGAGCTGTTTTTT	CASSIPTPTSLSTGELFF
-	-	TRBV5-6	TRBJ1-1	TGTGCCAGCAGCTCCCCGGGGATCACATCGAAAACTGAAGCTTTCTTT	CASSSPGITSKTEAFF
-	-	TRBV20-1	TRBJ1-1	TGCAGTGCGCCAAGAAACACTGAAGCTTTCTTT	CSAPRNTEAFF
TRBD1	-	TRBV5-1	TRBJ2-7	TGCGCCAGCAGCGTGGGACAGGGTAACTACGAGCAGTACTTC	CASSVGQGNYEQYF
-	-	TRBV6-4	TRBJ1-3	TGTGCCAGCCGTCTTAGGATTAGATCTGGAAACACCATATATTTT	CASRLRIRSGNTIYF
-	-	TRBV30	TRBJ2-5	TGTGCCTGGAGTGCGCGGAACTCCAAGCACTTC	CAWSARNSKHF